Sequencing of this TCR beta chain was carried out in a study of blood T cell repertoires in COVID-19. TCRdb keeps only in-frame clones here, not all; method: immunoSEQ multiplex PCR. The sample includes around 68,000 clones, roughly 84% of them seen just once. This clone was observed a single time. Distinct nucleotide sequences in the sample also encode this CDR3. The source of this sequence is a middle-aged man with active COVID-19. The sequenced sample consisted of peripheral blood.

CDR3 amino acids: CASQRIGGQEGAGTDTQYF. CDR3 in DNA: TGTGCCAGCCAGAGAATAGGGGGGCAGGAGGGGGCCGGCACAGATACGCAGTATTTT. The chain recombines TRBV2 with TRBJ2-3; TRBD1 is a possible D gene (7 bases). This CDR3 is 19 amino acids long. CDR1 is SNHLY and CDR2 is FYNNEI in the germline V gene. The ends were cut back, 8 bases at V and 1 base at J, with 28 bases in the middle.